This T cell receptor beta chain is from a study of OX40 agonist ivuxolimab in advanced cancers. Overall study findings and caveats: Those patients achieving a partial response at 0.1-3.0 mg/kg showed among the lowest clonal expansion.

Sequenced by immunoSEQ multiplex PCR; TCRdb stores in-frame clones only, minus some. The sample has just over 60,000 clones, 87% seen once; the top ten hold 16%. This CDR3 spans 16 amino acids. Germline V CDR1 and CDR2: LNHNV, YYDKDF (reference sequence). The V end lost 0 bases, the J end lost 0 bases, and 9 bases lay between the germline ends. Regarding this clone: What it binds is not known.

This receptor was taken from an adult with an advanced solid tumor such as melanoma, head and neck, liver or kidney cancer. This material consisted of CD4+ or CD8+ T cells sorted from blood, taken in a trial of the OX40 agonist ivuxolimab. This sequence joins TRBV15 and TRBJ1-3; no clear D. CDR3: CATSREGWNSGNTIYF. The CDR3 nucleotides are TGTGCCACCAGCAGAGAAGGTTGGAACTCTGGAAACACCATATATTTT.